These 10 T cell receptor beta chains were all obtained from the same sample, sequenced in a study of blood T cell repertoires in COVID-19. Assay used: immunoSEQ multiplex PCR; TCRdb lists only in-frame clones, some missing. The profile shows around 52,000 clones, about 83% of them singletons. The sequencing input was peripheral blood. The receptors stem from a human donor in a cohort sampled during active COVID-19.

The chain carries TRBV30 and TRBJ2-3, with D unresolved. Germline V CDR1 and CDR2: GTSNPN, SVGIG (reference sequence). The CDR3 runs 15 residues. Trimming stripped 0 bases from V and 0 bases from J, with 10 bases between. The CDR3, as DNA: TGTGCCTGGAGTGTACTTAGCCGAAGCACAGATACGCAGTATTTT. Translation gives CAWSVLSRSTDTQYF.

The chain carries TRBV5-8 and TRBJ2-2; maybe TRBD1 (6 bases). The CDR3 length is 16 residues. Between the trimmed V and J ends, which lost 0 bases and 1 base, there was a span of 10 bases. The germline V gene has CDR1 SGHTS and CDR2 YDEGEE. CDR3 sequence (DNA): TGTGCCAGCAGCTTGGTGGGACACCTGAACACCGGGGAGCTGTTTTTT. Translation gives CASSLVGHLNTGELFF.

V is TRBV19 and J is TRBJ2-1; D remains unclear. The CDR3 spans 15 residues. Trimming took off 5 bases at V and 0 bases at J, with 11 bases between the two ends. The germline V gene has CDR1 LNHDA and CDR2 SQIVND (reference sequence). CDR3 DNA sequence: TGTGCCAGTAGTTCCCGGGTTGTCTCCTACAATGAGCAGTTCTTC. Amino acid sequence: CASSSRVVSYNEQFF.

The chain recombines TRBV5-4 with TRBJ2-6; D is unresolved. CDR1 and CDR2 from the germline V gene are SGHNT and YYREEE (reference sequence). The CDR3 contains 16 residues. The V end was cut by 0 bases, the J end by 0 bases, with 7 bases between. The CDR3 coding sequence is TGTGCCAGCAGCTTGGGTGGCAGCTCTGGGGCCAACGTCCTGACTTTC. Translation: CASSLGGSSGANVLTF.

V usage is TRBV4-2 and J usage is TRBJ2-1; TRBD2 is a possible D gene (6 bases). The germline V gene has CDR1 LGHNA and CDR2 YNFKEQ. The CDR3 runs to 13 residues. Trimming took off 0 bases at V and 6 bases at J, with 6 bases between the two ends. The chain's CDR3 is CASSQEEGNEQFF. Written as DNA, the CDR3 is TGTGCCAGCAGCCAAGAGGAGGGCAATGAGCAGTTCTTC.

The chain is built from TRBV7-9 and TRBJ1-2, with 9 bases identical to TRBD1. V was clipped by 1 base and J by 0 bases; unmatched bases: 0. This CDR3 is built from 15 residues. Per germline, CDR1 SEHNR and CDR2 FQNEAQ (reference sequence). The CDR3 loop reads CASSLGTGANYGYTF. Written as DNA, the CDR3 is TGTGCCAGCAGCTTAGGGACAGGGGCTAACTATGGCTACACCTTC.

This clone was picked up one time. The chain couples TRBV5-1 to TRBJ2-1, with D perhaps matching TRBD2 (6 bases). Germline assignment: CDR1 SGHRS and CDR2 YFSETQ. This CDR3 contains 17 residues. Trimming pared 5 bases from V and 3 bases from J, leaving 21 bases between. The CDR3 spells CASRPPKAAGLYNEQFF. The CDR3 region has the DNA TGCGCCAGCAGACCACCCAAGGCTGCGGGGCTCTACAATGAGCAGTTCTTC.

This clone is medium-sized in the sample. The V gene is TRBV9, the J gene TRBJ2-3; tentatively, D is TRBD1 (6 bases). The CDR3 loop spans 16 amino acids. The V gene's germline CDR1 is SGDLS and CDR2 YYNGEE. V was shortened by 0 bases and J by 3 bases, with 14 bases between the two germline ends. As DNA, the CDR3 is TGTGCCAGCAGCGTAGACAAGATAACAGGGACAGATACGCAGTATTTT. This encodes CASSVDKITGTDTQYF.

V gene TRBV7-9 combines with J gene TRBJ1-2, with TRBD1 identical over 9 bases. The germline V gene has CDR1 SEHNR and CDR2 FQNEAQ (reference sequence). This CDR3 spans 17 amino acids. Trimming at V came to 5 bases and at J to 1 base, leaving 11 bases not matched to a gene. The CDR3 DNA reads as TGTGCCAGCAGCCCCTTCGGACAGGGGCCTCTTAACTATGGCTACACCTTC. Protein sequence: CASSPFGQGPLNYGYTF.

The CDR3 DNA follows: TGTGCCTGGAGCATCCAGGGCTTAAGCTCCTACAATGAGCAGTTCTTC. Its protein product is CAWSIQGLSSYNEQFF. V is TRBV30 and J is TRBJ2-1; D possibly corresponds to TRBD1 (5 bases). The germline V and J ends were trimmed by 3 bases and 0 bases, with 15 bases remaining between them. The germline gives CDR1 GTSNPN, CDR2 SVGIG (reference sequence). CDR3 length equals 16 residues.